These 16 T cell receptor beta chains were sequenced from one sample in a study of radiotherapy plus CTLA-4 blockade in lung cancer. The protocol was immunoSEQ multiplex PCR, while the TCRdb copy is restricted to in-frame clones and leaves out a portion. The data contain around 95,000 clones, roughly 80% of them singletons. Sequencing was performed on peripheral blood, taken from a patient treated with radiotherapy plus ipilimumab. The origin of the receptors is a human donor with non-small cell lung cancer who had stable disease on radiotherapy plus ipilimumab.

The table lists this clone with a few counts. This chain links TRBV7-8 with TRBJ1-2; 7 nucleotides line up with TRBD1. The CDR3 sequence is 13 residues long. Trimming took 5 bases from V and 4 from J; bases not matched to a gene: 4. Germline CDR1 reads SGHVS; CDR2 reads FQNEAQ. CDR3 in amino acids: CASSRRDSYGYTF. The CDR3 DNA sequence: TGTGCCAGCAGCCGCCGGGACAGCTATGGCTACACCTTC.

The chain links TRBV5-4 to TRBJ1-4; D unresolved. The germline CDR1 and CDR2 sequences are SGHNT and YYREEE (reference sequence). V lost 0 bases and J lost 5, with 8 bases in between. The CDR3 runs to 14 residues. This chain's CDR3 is CASSLVGTNEKLFF. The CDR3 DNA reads TGTGCCAGCAGCTTGGTGGGCACCAATGAAAAACTGTTTTTT.

The CDR3: CASSEMTGGAYEQYF. The DNA for the CDR3 is TGTGCCAGCAGCGAAATGACAGGGGGCGCGTACGAGCAGTACTTC. The genes are TRBV6-5 and TRBJ2-7; 10 positions match TRBD1. V lost 6 bases to trimming and J lost 4 bases; unmatched junction nucleotides: 9. The CDR3 is made up of 15 amino acids. CDR1 is MNHEY and CDR2 is SVGAGI in the germline V gene.

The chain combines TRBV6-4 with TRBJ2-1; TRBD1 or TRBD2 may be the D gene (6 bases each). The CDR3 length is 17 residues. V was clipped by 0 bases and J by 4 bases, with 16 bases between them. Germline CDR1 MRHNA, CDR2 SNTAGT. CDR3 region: CASSDSIFTGRYNEQFF. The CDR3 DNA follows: TGTGCCAGCAGTGACTCGATCTTCACAGGGAGGTACAATGAGCAGTTCTTC.

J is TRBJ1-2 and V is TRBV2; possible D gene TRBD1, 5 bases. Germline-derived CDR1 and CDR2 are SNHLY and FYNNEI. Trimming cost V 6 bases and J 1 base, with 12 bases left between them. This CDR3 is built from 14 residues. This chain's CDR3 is CASRGPGGNYGYTF. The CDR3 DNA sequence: TGTGCCAGCAGGGGACCTGGCGGTAACTATGGCTACACCTTC.

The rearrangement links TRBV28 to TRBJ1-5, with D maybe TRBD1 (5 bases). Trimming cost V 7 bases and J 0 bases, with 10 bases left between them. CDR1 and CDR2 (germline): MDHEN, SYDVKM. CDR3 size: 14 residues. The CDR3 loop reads CASTPGGSNQPQHF. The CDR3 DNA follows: TGTGCCAGCACCCCCGGGGGTAGCAATCAGCCCCAGCATTTT. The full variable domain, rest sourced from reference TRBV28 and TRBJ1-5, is DVKVTQSSRYLVKRTGEKVFLECVQDMDHENMFWYRQDPGLGLRLIYFSYDVKMKEKGDIPEGYSVSREKKERFSLILESASTNQTSMYLCASTPGGSNQPQHFGDGTRLSIL.

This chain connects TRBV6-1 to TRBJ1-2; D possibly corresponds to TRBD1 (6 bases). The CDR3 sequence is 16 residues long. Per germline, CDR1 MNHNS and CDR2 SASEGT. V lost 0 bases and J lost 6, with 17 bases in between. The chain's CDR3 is CASSEAPDGRGDGYTF. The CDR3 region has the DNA TGTGCCAGCAGTGAAGCGCCGGACGGCAGGGGCGATGGCTACACCTTC.

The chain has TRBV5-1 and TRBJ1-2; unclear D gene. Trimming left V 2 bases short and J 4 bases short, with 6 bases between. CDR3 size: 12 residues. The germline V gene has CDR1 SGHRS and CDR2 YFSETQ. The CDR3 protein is CASSFDTYGYTF. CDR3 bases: TGCGCCAGCAGCTTTGACACCTATGGCTACACCTTC.

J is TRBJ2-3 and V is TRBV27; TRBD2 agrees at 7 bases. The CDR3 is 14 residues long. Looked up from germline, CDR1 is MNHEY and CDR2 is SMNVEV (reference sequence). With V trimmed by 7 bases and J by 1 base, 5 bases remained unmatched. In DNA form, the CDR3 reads TGTGCCAGCACCCTTGGGAGGGGCACAGATACGCAGTATTTT. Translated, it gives CASTLGRGTDTQYF.

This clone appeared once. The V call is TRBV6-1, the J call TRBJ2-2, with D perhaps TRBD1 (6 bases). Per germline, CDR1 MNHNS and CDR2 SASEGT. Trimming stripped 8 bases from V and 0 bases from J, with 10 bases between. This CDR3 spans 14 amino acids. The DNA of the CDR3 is TGTGCCAGCGAATGGGGGCCGAACACCGGGGAGCTGTTTTTT. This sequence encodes CASEWGPNTGELFF.

Here the CDR3 reads CASSLDRGAYEQYF. The CDR3 region has the DNA TGTGCCAGCAGCTTAGACAGGGGGGCCTACGAGCAGTACTTC. The chain employs TRBV7-2 and TRBJ2-7; 8 positions match TRBD1. The junction had 1 base not matched to a gene; V was cut back by 1 base and J by 2 bases. Germline values: CDR1 SGHTA, CDR2 FQGNSA. CDR3 size: 14 residues. Combining the CDR3 with reference TRBV7-2 and TRBJ2-7 gives the whole variable domain GAGVSQSPSNKVTEKGKDVELRCDPISGHTALYWYRQSLGQGLEFLIYFQGNSAPDKSGLPSDRFSAERTGGSVSTLTIQRTQQEDSAVYLCASSLDRGAYEQYFGPGTRLTVT.

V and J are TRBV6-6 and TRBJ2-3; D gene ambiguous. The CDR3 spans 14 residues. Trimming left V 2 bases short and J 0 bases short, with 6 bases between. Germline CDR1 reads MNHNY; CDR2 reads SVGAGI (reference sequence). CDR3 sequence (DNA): TGTGCCAGCAGTTACGAGACTAGCACAGATACGCAGTATTTT. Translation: CASSYETSTDTQYF.

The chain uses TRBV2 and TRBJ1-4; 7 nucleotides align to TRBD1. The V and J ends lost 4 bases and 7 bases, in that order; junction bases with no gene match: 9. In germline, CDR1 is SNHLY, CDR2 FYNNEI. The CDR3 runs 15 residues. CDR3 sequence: CASSVSGGMGEKLFF. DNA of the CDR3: TGTGCCAGCAGTGTGTCAGGGGGGATGGGTGAAAAACTGTTTTTT.

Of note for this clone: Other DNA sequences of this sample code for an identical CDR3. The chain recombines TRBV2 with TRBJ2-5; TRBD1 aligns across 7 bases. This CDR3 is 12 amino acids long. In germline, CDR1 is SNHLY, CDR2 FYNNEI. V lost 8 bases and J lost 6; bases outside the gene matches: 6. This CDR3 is CASVDRAQTQYF. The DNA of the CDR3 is TGTGCCAGCGTCGACAGGGCACAGACCCAGTACTTC.

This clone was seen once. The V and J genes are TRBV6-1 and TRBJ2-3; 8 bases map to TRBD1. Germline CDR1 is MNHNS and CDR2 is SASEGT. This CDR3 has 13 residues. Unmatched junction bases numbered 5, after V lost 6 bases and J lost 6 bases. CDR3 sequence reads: CASSVDRVDTQYF. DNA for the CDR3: TGTGCCAGCAGCGTGGACAGGGTGGATACGCAGTATTTT.

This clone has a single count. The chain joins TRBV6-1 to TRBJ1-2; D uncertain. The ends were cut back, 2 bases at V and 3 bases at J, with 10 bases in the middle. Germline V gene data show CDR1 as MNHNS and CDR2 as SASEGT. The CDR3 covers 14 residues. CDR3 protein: CASSENGRYYGYTF. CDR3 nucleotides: TGTGCCAGCAGTGAAAATGGCAGATACTATGGCTACACCTTC.